This T cell receptor (beta chain) was recovered during a study of PD-L1 blockade in urothelial cancer. Study as a whole: Patients went on atezolizumab in the mid-2010s, receiving 1,200 mg intravenously every 3 weeks.

The protocol was immunoSEQ multiplex PCR, while the TCRdb copy is restricted to in-frame clones and leaves out a portion. This table has 45,000 to 60,000 clones, nearly 90% appearing once. The germline gives CDR1 MDHEN, CDR2 SYDVKM. The CDR3 has 15 residues. Trimming shortened V by 3 bases and J by 7 bases, and 13 bases separated the two germline ends. Pretreatment sampling and on-treatment sampling together yielded between 1 and 8 samples for each patient. The source is a man between 60 and 75 years old with urothelial cancer. The sample was PBMCs, taken around atezolizumab (anti-PD-L1) treatment. The chain employs TRBV28 and TRBJ1-6, with D possibly matching TRBD1 (6 bases). The CDR3 DNA reads as TGTGCCAGCAGTTTTGGGACACGTGAAAATTCACCCCTCCACTTT. It encodes CASSFGTRENSPLHF.